Shown below are 24 T cell receptor beta chains from a single sample sequenced in a study of human T cells and chemical hapten exposure (dated by TCRdb to the early 2020s). Libraries were built with RACE. Sequencer: NextSeq 500. TCRdb redid the processing of the public reads, applying fastp at Q25 and MiXCR, and retained in-frame beta chains. CDR3 protein sequences are deduplicated, and each keeps its most common genes and DNA. Within this sample are about 55,000 distinct CDR3 sequences, with 9.6% of them counted one time only. The biggest ten clones account for 8.5% to 10% of the sample. The sample's time point label, decoded: pre-sensitization, week 0. Per the publication, the treatment or condition label means: therapeutic diphenylcyclopropenone sensitization with weekly scalp DPC. Total RNA was extracted from unfractionated whole blood collected in Tempus Blood RNA tubes. This specimen was whole blood, taken in connection with sensitization to the hapten diphenylcyclopropenone (DPC). These TCRs come from a woman aged 25 to 39 with alopecia areata. Some clones in this sample may be carry-over from other donors' samples.

This chain connects TRBV7-8 to TRBJ1-4; D is unresolved. Trimming stripped 1 base from V and 0 bases from J, with 9 bases between. The CDR3 loop spans 16 amino acids. Germline V gene lookup returns CDR1 SGHVS and CDR2 FQNEAQ. The CDR3 here is CASSLGSLATNEKLFF. CDR3 in DNA: TGTGCCAGCAGCTTAGGGTCTCTTGCAACTAATGAAAAACTGTTTTTT.

This clonotype was seen a handful of times. The chain has TRBV7-2 and TRBJ2-3, with 8 bases lining up with TRBD2. In germline, CDR1 is SGHTA, CDR2 FQGNSA. This CDR3 has 16 amino acids. The V segment lost 3 bases and the J segment 1 base; nucleotides outside the gene matches: 6. Written as DNA, the CDR3 is TGTGCCAGCAGCTTCCGGGGGGGCGGCCGCACAGATACGCAGTATTTT. Translation gives CASSFRGGGRTDTQYF.

This clonotype is medium-sized by share. The chain uses TRBV20-1 and TRBJ2-7, with TRBD2 matching over 12 bases. The CDR3 runs to 14 residues. J gave up 4 bases and V 3 bases, and 4 bases lay outside the gene matches. Germline V gene data show CDR1 as DFQATT and CDR2 as SNEGSKA (reference sequence). The CDR3 nucleotides are TGCAGTGCTAGTCCTAGCGGGGGGGCGTACGAGCAGTACTTC. As protein: CSASPSGGAYEQYF.

The chain employs TRBV7-2 and TRBJ1-4; D is unclear. CDR3 length equals 16 residues. Germline V gene lookup returns CDR1 SGHTA and CDR2 FQGNSA. The ends were cut back, 6 bases at V and 8 bases at J, with 22 bases in the middle. The CDR3 sequence is CASSPTRAPSTEKLFF. CDR3 nucleotide sequence: TGTGCCAGCAGTCCCACACGGGCCCCGTCTACAGAAAAACTGTTTTTT.

The rearrangement links TRBV6-5 to TRBJ1-1; 7 positions match TRBD1. Germline assignment: CDR1 MNHEY and CDR2 SVGAGI. The CDR3 contains 13 residues. Trimming took 4 bases from V and 6 from J; bases not matched to a gene: 5. In nucleotides, the CDR3 is TGTGCCAGCAGTTCCCAGGGGGGTCCTGAAGCTTTCTTT. It yields the protein CASSSQGGPEAFF.

The gene calls are TRBV7-2 and TRBJ2-7; D is possibly TRBD1 (6 bases). The V and J ends lost 3 bases and 7 bases respectively, with 13 bases between them. Looked up from germline, CDR1 is SGHTA and CDR2 is FQGNSA. The CDR3 runs 13 residues. Here the CDR3 reads CASSFTGSDEQYF. The DNA of the CDR3 is TGTGCCAGCAGCTTCACAGGGTCGGATGAGCAGTACTTC.

This clonotype was seen more than once but under ten times. The chain uses TRBV29-1 and TRBJ1-2; 8 bases are a match to TRBD1. The ends lost 4 bases at V and 2 bases at J; junction bases unmatched: 6. This CDR3 has 14 residues. Germline lookup yields CDR1 SQVTM and CDR2 ANQGSEA. The CDR3 loop is CSVAQGATNYGYTF. The CDR3 coding sequence is TGCAGCGTTGCCCAGGGGGCGACGAACTATGGCTACACCTTC.

This clonotype was observed a few times. The rearrangement uses TRBV27 and TRBJ2-3, with 7 bases matching TRBD1. Trimming took 5 bases from V and 0 from J; bases not matched to a gene: 8. CDR3 length: 16 residues. Germline assignment: CDR1 MNHEY and CDR2 SMNVEV (reference sequence). The CDR3 DNA is TGTGCCAGCAGTCCAAGGGACAGCTCTAGCACAGATACGCAGTATTTT. The encoded protein is CASSPRDSSSTDTQYF.

The gene calls are TRBV10-3 and TRBJ1-6; D is unclear. The CDR3 extends over 12 amino acids. Per the germline V gene, CDR1 is ENHRY and CDR2 is SYGVKD. Trimming left V 4 bases short and J 7 bases short, with 5 bases between. The CDR3 here is CAISGPNSPLHF. DNA of the CDR3: TGTGCCATCAGTGGCCCGAATTCACCCCTCCACTTT.

The CDR3 reads CASSSTGLAGFQANTGELFF. Written as DNA, the CDR3 is TGTGCCAGTAGTTCTACGGGACTAGCGGGATTCCAAGCGAACACCGGGGAGCTGTTTTTT. This chain joins TRBV19 and TRBJ2-2, with 13 bases aligning to TRBD2. With 5 bases clipped from V and 0 bases from J, the junction kept 12 bases outside the gene matches. Germline-derived CDR1 and CDR2 are LNHDA and SQIVND (reference sequence). The CDR3 is 20 residues long.

This clonotype has a count of ten or more. The CDR3 DNA is TGTGCCAGCAGCTTAGGATCGGCGGGATCCCCCTACAATGAGCAGTTCTTC. Translated: CASSLGSAGSPYNEQFF. The V and J genes are TRBV7-9 and TRBJ2-1, with D perhaps matching TRBD2 (6 bases). Trimming pared 1 base from V and 2 bases from J, leaving 15 bases between. This CDR3 spans 17 amino acids. In germline, CDR1 is SEHNR, CDR2 FQNEAQ (reference sequence).

This clonotype was observed a few times. V gene TRBV3-1 combines with J gene TRBJ2-5, with D perhaps TRBD1 or TRBD2 (7 bases each). This CDR3 has 15 amino acids. Trimming left V 1 base short and J 1 base short, with 10 bases between. Germline lookup yields CDR1 LGHDT and CDR2 YNNKEL (reference sequence). CDR3 amino acids: CASSQGRGGQETQYF. The CDR3 DNA is TGTGCCAGCAGCCAAGGCAGGGGGGGCCAAGAGACCCAGTACTTC.

In this sample, this clonotype turned up a few times. This sequence joins TRBV7-9 and TRBJ1-5, with a weak D call TRBD1 (5 bases). This CDR3 contains 17 residues. The V gene's germline CDR1 is SEHNR and CDR2 FQNEAQ (reference sequence). V lost 3 bases and J lost 2, with 17 bases in between. This chain's CDR3 is CASSLAGTYSGNQPQHF. For the CDR3, the DNA is TGTGCCAGCAGCTTGGCAGGGACTTATAGTGGCAATCAGCCCCAGCATTTT.

This clonotype came up many times. The chain has TRBV6-6 and TRBJ1-6; TRBD1 agrees at 8 bases. The CDR3 runs to 16 residues. The trim removed 6 bases at V and 2 bases at J, leaving 6 bases unmatched. Germline V CDR1 and CDR2: MNHNY, SVGAGI (reference sequence). The CDR3 sequence: CASSPQGGAYNSPLHF. The CDR3 DNA sequence: TGTGCCAGCAGCCCACAGGGGGGCGCCTATAATTCACCCCTCCACTTT.

This clonotype was detected ten times or more. The rearrangement links TRBV12-3 or TRBV12-4 to TRBJ1-5; TRBD1 might be the D (5 bases). The CDR3 has 14 residues. V was shortened by 1 base and J by 5 bases, with 9 bases between the two germline ends. Here the CDR3 reads CASSLVQGHQPQHF. The CDR3, as DNA: TGTGCCAGCAGTTTAGTCCAGGGCCATCAGCCCCAGCATTTT.

The table lists this clonotype with a few counts. The chain combines TRBV6-5 with TRBJ1-1; maybe TRBD1 (5 bases). Germline loops: CDR1 MNHEY, CDR2 SVGAGI. The V end was cut by 4 bases, the J end by 3 bases, with 9 bases between. The length of the CDR3 is 13 residues. As DNA, the CDR3 is TGTGCCAGCAGTTCAGGGCGATACACTGAAGCTTTCTTT. It encodes CASSSGRYTEAFF.

To note about this clonotype: Since a much larger clone is just one base distant, this may be a read error. The chain uses TRBV7-2 and TRBJ2-7; D may match TRBD1 or TRBD2 (6 bases each). Between the trimmed V and J ends, which lost 0 bases and 3 bases, there was a span of 12 bases. Germline V gives CDR1 SGHTA, CDR2 FQGNSA. This CDR3 has 15 residues. The CDR3 reads CASSLAPGADYEQYF. In DNA, the CDR3 is TGTGCCAGCAGCTTAGCTCCGGGGGCGGACTACGAGCAGTACTTC.

In this sample, this clonotype turned up a few times. The chain is built from TRBV12-3 or TRBV12-4 and TRBJ1-5, with no clear D. Trimming shortened V by 8 bases and J by 2 bases, and 10 bases separated the two germline ends. This CDR3 is built from 13 residues. For the CDR3, the DNA is TGTGCCAGCCAGACGGAGGGCAATCAGCCCCAGCATTTT. Amino acid sequence: CASQTEGNQPQHF.

This clonotype was recorded at least ten times. CDR3 DNA sequence: TGTGCCAAACGACGGGCGGGTAGCTCCTACGAGCAGTACTTC. Its translation is CAKRRAGSSYEQYF. The chain joins TRBV28 to TRBJ2-7; D is possibly TRBD2 (5 bases). CDR1 and CDR2 from the germline V gene are MDHEN and SYDVKM. V dropped 10 bases and J dropped 0 bases, with 16 bases sitting between them. This CDR3 is 14 amino acids long.

The chain has TRBV11-2 and TRBJ2-3; D is uncertain. Deletions cut 5 bases from V and 2 bases from J, with 8 bases between. CDR1 SGHAT and CDR2 FQNNGV come from the germline V gene. The CDR3 totals 13 residues. The CDR3 protein is CASSTSPTDTQYF. CDR3 DNA: TGTGCCAGCAGCACATCCCCCACAGATACGCAGTATTTT.

This clonotype was counted many times. CDR3 region: CSASPGFRGNTEAFF. The CDR3 DNA reads TGCAGTGCTAGTCCCGGGTTTCGAGGAAACACTGAAGCTTTCTTT. The chain is built from TRBV20-1 and TRBJ1-1; D remains unclear. CDR1 is DFQATT and CDR2 is SNEGSKA in the germline V gene (reference sequence). The V end was cut by 3 bases, the J end by 2 bases, with 16 bases between. This CDR3 is built from 15 residues.

There are a few counts of this clonotype. The chain links TRBV14 to TRBJ2-5; the match to TRBD2 covers 7 bases. The CDR3 extends over 16 amino acids. The trim removed 4 bases at V and 5 bases at J, leaving 13 bases unmatched. Germline loops: CDR1 SGHDN, CDR2 FVKESK. CDR3 sequence reads: CASSRFRGGEAETQYF. The CDR3 DNA is TGTGCCAGCAGCCGATTCCGGGGAGGGGAGGCCGAGACCCAGTACTTC.

The genes are TRBV20-1 and TRBJ1-1; D unresolved. Germline assignment: CDR1 DFQATT and CDR2 SNEGSKA (reference sequence). Trimming left V 3 bases short and J 1 base short, with 3 bases between. CDR3 length equals 11 residues. CDR3 DNA: TGCAGTGCTAGGGAGAACACTGAAGCTTTCTTT. Protein: CSARENTEAFF.

This clonotype occurred a few times. The chain is built from TRBV28 and TRBJ2-1; the D is unclear. Germline CDR1 and CDR2: MDHEN and SYDVKM. The CDR3 length is 15 residues. Deletions cut 8 bases from V and 2 bases from J, with 16 bases between. The CDR3: CASLLPGRAYNEQFF. CDR3 DNA sequence: TGTGCCAGCCTATTACCGGGTCGTGCCTACAATGAGCAGTTCTTC. The entire variable domain, with the rest obtained from reference TRBV28 and TRBJ2-1, is as follows: DVKVTQSSRYLVKRTGEKVFLECVQDMDHENMFWYRQDPGLGLRLIYFSYDVKMKEKGDIPEGYSVSREKKERFSLILESASTNQTSMYLCASLLPGRAYNEQFFGPGTRLTVL.